What follows is one T cell receptor beta chain and its context. This clonotype was found a few times. Its antigen target is currently unknown. The sample holds no much larger clone one base away, and base qualities are not on file. Library generation was performed with RACE. These reads were obtained on a NextSeq 500. During library preparation, unique molecular identifiers were attached to individual cDNA molecules so that TCRs could be counted quantitatively and reproducibly. Each blood RNA sample was used to sequence both TCR alpha and TCR beta chains. The paper's processing steps were these. Samples had a median of roughly 87,000 TCRs, with a range from about 23,224 to 750,000. The Decombinator software suite was used to annotate V, J and CDR3 in the TCR reads. Every sample was subsampled to the same number of TCRs (28,000) for the PS versus PT1 abundance plots. TCRs were defined as expanded if absent before sensitization and observed at least eight times at the 2-week time point. TCRdb's own reprocessing of the public reads used fastp at Q25 and MiXCR and kept productive beta chains. Rows with a matching CDR3 protein are joined into one entry that keeps the most common DNA and genes. The V and J calls and clone size come from TCRdb's table, not from the authors' own analysis. The sample table holds around 300,000 distinct CDR3 sequences, of which around 7% were seen once. About 8% of the sample lies in the top ten.

This specimen comes from a study of human T cells and chemical hapten exposure (dated by TCRdb to 2020 to 2022). General notes on the study: For sensitization, 2% DPC in acetone was applied to a roughly 2 cm by roughly 2 cm area of upper inner arm skin. Throughout the study period of around 24 weeks, patients also received therapeutic DPC doses to the scalp every week. Patch testing was performed on the upper back with Finn chambers containing 0.01% DPC, and the patch tests were scored after 6 days according to International Contact Dermatitis Research Group standards. Alopecia areata with under or over 50% scalp involvement, alopecia totalis and alopecia universalis were represented in the patient cohort, which was mostly female. Libraries were combined into a pool for sequencing, and differences in TCR yield between samples came mainly from small differences in library volumes within the pool. The study tracked peripheral blood TCR repertoire changes in vivo during primary and secondary sensitization to the hapten diphenylcyclopropenone (DPC) in alopecia patients. Blood was sampled from patients pre-sensitization (week 0) and at 2, 6 and about 24 weeks after DPC sensitization. Twenty-nine alopecia patients provided blood for TCR sequencing at one to four time points (pre-sensitization, 2, 6 and 24 weeks). Paper-wide results and their limitations: Because all patients had alopecia, a presumed autoimmune disease, the immune response of the patients might differ from that of healthy individuals. Patch test score was positively correlated with the number of PT1 expanded TCRs, with significance at thresholds 8, 16 and 32 but not at 4. After repeated subsampling, changes were observed in the strength of the expansion versus patch-test correlation and in the threshold at which the correlation became significant. The number of TCRs above 1 in 1000 frequency did not change with DPC sensitization; there was no evidence of global repertoire structure alterations. Compared with pre-sensitization or healthy control sets, expanded TCRs formed significantly more large CDR3 similarity clusters, which is consistent with antigen-driven responses.

This specimen's time point label, interpreted: patch test 1, 2 weeks after DPC sensitization. The sample's treatment or condition label, decoded: therapeutic diphenylcyclopropenone sensitization with weekly scalp DPC. At each patch-test visit, blood was drawn before the patch test was applied. To be eligible, patients had to be aged 18 to 70, diagnosed with alopecia and judged suitable for DPC therapy, while pregnant patients were excluded. Unfractionated whole blood was collected in Tempus Blood RNA tubes, and total RNA was extracted from that blood. The CDR3 measures 15 amino acids from cysteine to phenylalanine. Only the CDR3 region is kept as DNA, spanning 45 bases read in frame from base 1. CDR1 and CDR2 are read off the germline V gene (reference sequence) as MNHNY and SVGAGI. The germline ends are 13 bases apart after V is trimmed by 3 bases and J by 2 bases.

This sequence originates from a woman between 18 and 29 years old with alopecia areata. Some clones in this sample may be carry-over from other donors' samples. The chain joins TRBV6-6 to TRBJ1-2; the D gene is perhaps TRBD1, from 5 matching bases. This material consisted of whole blood, taken in connection with sensitization to the hapten diphenylcyclopropenone (DPC). This receptor has the CDR3 CASSYEGSVNYGYTF. The bases read TGTGCCAGCAGTTATGAGGGGTCCGTCAACTATGGCTACACCTTC.